The next 21 T cell receptor beta chains were all read from a single sample in a study of T cell responses to AZD1222 COVID-19 vaccine. Profiling relied on immunoSEQ multiplex PCR, and the TCRdb table lists in-frame clones only, not all of them. The sample yields around 270,000 clones, 90% to 95% seen once. Sequencing was performed on peripheral blood, taken 28 days after the second AZD1222 dose. Every receptor here comes from an adult who received the AZD1222 COVID-19 vaccine.

The chain recombines TRBV28 with TRBJ1-3; the D is unclear. V was trimmed by 4 bases and J by 4 bases, leaving 11 bases between them. Germline V gene sequence: CDR1 MDHEN, CDR2 SYDVKM. The CDR3 has 14 amino acids. The CDR3 region has the DNA TGTGCCAGCAGTTCTCCGGGCCGGGGAAACACCATATATTTT. Its protein product is CASSSPGRGNTIYF.

The chain combines TRBV5-4 with TRBJ1-2; 8 bases are shared with TRBD1. J lost 8 bases, V lost 4 bases, and 7 bases had no gene match. The CDR3 covers 13 residues. From germline, CDR1 is SGHNT and CDR2 YYREEE (reference sequence). The chain's CDR3 is CASSLDRGRGYTF. CDR3 bases: TGTGCCAGCAGCCTAGACAGGGGTAGAGGCTACACCTTC.

This chain links TRBV19 with TRBJ1-1, with 8 bases fitting TRBD1. The junction had 8 bases not matched to a gene; V was cut back by 10 bases and J by 1 base. This CDR3 has 14 amino acids. The germline V gene encodes CDR1 LNHDA and CDR2 SQIVND (reference sequence). The CDR3 coding sequence is TGTGCCACTAACAGGGGGATCACGAACACTGAAGCTTTCTTT. It encodes CATNRGITNTEAFF.

The chain joins TRBV4-1 to TRBJ2-7; possible D gene TRBD1, 6 bases. The CDR3 length is 17 residues. Germline CDR1 reads MGHRA; CDR2 reads YSYEKL. Trimming left V 0 bases short and J 5 bases short, with 20 bases between. The CDR3 here is CASSQDPVGARSNEQYF. The DNA of the CDR3 is TGCGCCAGCAGCCAAGACCCAGTGGGGGCCAGAAGTAACGAGCAGTACTTC.

The rearrangement joins TRBV11-3 to TRBJ2-2, with D possibly matching TRBD1 (6 bases). Per germline, CDR1 SGHNT and CDR2 YENEEA. This CDR3 contains 14 residues. Trimming pared 4 bases from V and 5 bases from J, leaving 11 bases between. The CDR3 nucleotides are TGTGCCAGCAGCTCAGGGGTAGGAACCGGGGAGCTGTTTTTT. Its translation is CASSSGVGTGELFF.

The chain is built from TRBV27 and TRBJ1-1, with TRBD1 identical over 7 bases. The CDR3 has 13 residues. Germline CDR1 reads MNHEY; CDR2 reads SMNVEV (reference sequence). After removal of 3 bases from V and 6 bases from J, the junction contained 4 bases not matched to a gene. The CDR3 region is CASSFRTGSEAFF. CDR3 DNA sequence: TGTGCCAGCAGTTTTAGGACAGGCTCTGAAGCTTTCTTT.

The chain is built from TRBV2 and TRBJ2-3, with 11 positions matching TRBD2. The length of the CDR3 is 14 residues. Germline V gives CDR1 SNHLY, CDR2 FYNNEI. V lost 4 bases, J lost 7 bases, and 4 bases stayed unmatched. CDR3 bases: TGTGCCAGCAGTGTTAGCGGGGGGGCGAATACGCAGTATTTT. Residues: CASSVSGGANTQYF.

This clone was observed once. CDR3 DNA sequence: TGTGCCAGTAGTATGGAGGGAGAAGCTTTCTTT. Translation: CASSMEGEAFF. This sequence joins TRBV19 and TRBJ1-1, with D unclear. Per the germline V gene, CDR1 is LNHDA and CDR2 is SQIVND (reference sequence). The V and J ends lost 3 bases and 8 bases respectively, with 7 bases between them. This CDR3 has 11 residues.

Here the CDR3 reads CASSLAFLRRTSGGAYEQYF. DNA of the CDR3: TGTGCCAGCAGCTTAGCTTTCCTCAGACGGACTAGCGGGGGGGCCTACGAGCAGTACTTC. V and J are TRBV7-2 and TRBJ2-7; 15 bases are a match to TRBD2. V was clipped by 0 bases and J by 2 bases; unmatched bases: 11. Germline CDR1 SGHTA, CDR2 FQGNSA. This CDR3 is built from 20 residues.

The J gene is TRBJ2-7, the V gene TRBV6-5; D is possibly TRBD1 (5 bases). The CDR3 runs 12 residues. Trimming removed 9 bases at V and 0 bases at J, with 9 bases between. Germline CDR1 MNHEY, CDR2 SVGAGI. This chain's CDR3 is CASRQSSYEQYF. The CDR3 coding sequence is TGTGCCAGTAGACAGAGCTCCTACGAGCAGTACTTC.

This chain uses TRBV7-9 with TRBJ1-1, with unresolved D. Trimming cost V 1 base and J 7 bases, with 4 bases left between them. This CDR3 region has 11 residues. Germline loops: CDR1 SEHNR, CDR2 FQNEAQ (reference sequence). DNA of the CDR3: TGTGCCAGCAGCTTAGAGAGTGAAGCTTTCTTT. Amino acids: CASSLESEAFF.

The chain carries TRBV4-2 and TRBJ2-1, with 16 bases that match TRBD2. Trimming took 2 bases from V and 10 from J; bases not matched to a gene: 8. Germline values: CDR1 LGHNA, CDR2 YNFKEQ. The CDR3 length is 17 residues. The DNA for the CDR3 is TGTGCCAGCAGCCAACCCGGGACTAGCGGGGGGGCCGGGGAGCAGTTCTTC. This sequence encodes CASSQPGTSGGAGEQFF.

Details on this clone: The junction departs from the called germline gene at one end, perhaps through a read error. The chain combines TRBV28 with TRBJ1-2; D uncertain. Germline assignment: CDR1 MDHEN and CDR2 SYDVKM. The CDR3 runs to 12 residues. CDR3 protein: CASRLSNYGYTF. The CDR3 region has the DNA TGTGCCAGCAGGTTATCTAACTATGGCTACACCTTC.

CDR3 sequence reads: CASSPRWPLDYEQYF. The CDR3 DNA reads as TGCGCCAGCAGCCCGCGCTGGCCTTTGGACTACGAGCAGTACTTC. V usage is TRBV4-1 and J usage is TRBJ2-7; D is uncertain. Germline V gene lookup returns CDR1 MGHRA and CDR2 YSYEKL. The CDR3 contains 15 residues. V was cut by 4 bases and J by 3 bases, with 16 bases left in between.

This clone was picked up one time. DNA for the CDR3: TGTGCCAGCAGTTTAACCCAGGGGGCTACTGGCTACACCTTC. Encoded protein: CASSLTQGATGYTF. This chain connects TRBV28 to TRBJ1-2, with 8 bases fitting TRBD1. V lost 2 bases and J lost 7; bases outside the gene matches: 6. CDR1 is MDHEN and CDR2 is SYDVKM in the germline V gene. The CDR3 contains 14 residues.

The V call is TRBV9, the J call TRBJ1-1, with 7 bases that match TRBD1. The V segment lost 4 bases and the J segment 7 bases; nucleotides outside the gene matches: 7. CDR1 is SGDLS, CDR2 YYNGEE, per germline. This CDR3 has 13 amino acids. The chain's CDR3 is CASSPGPGGEAFF. The DNA for the CDR3 is TGTGCCAGCAGCCCAGGGCCAGGGGGTGAAGCTTTCTTT. Filled out from reference TRBV9 and TRBJ1-1, the complete variable domain reads DSGVTQTPKHLITATGQRVTLRCSPRSGDLSVYWYQQSLDQGLQFLIQYYNGEERAKGNILERFSAQQFPDLHSELNLSSLELGDSALYFCASSPGPGGEAFFGQGTRLTVV.

The chain couples TRBV7-8 to TRBJ2-3, with 12 bases that match TRBD2. Germline values: CDR1 SGHVS, CDR2 FQNEAQ. CDR3 length equals 17 residues. V trimming: 5 bases; J trimming: 4 bases; junction bases outside the gene matches: 10. The CDR3 sequence: CASSPRLAGEPADTQYF. CDR3 bases: TGTGCCAGCAGCCCCCGACTAGCGGGAGAACCGGCAGATACGCAGTATTTT.

This sequence joins TRBV20-1 and TRBJ1-1; weak D call: TRBD1 (5 bases). With 2 bases removed from V and 11 bases from J, the gap between germline ends came to 12 bases. The CDR3 loop spans 11 amino acids. Per the germline V gene, CDR1 is DFQATT and CDR2 is SNEGSKA (reference sequence). The CDR3 sequence is CSARLWDAAFF. The CDR3 region has the DNA TGCAGTGCTAGATTATGGGACGCCGCTTTCTTT.

The rearrangement links TRBV19 to TRBJ1-2, with 8 bases that match TRBD1. With V trimmed by 5 bases and J by 6 bases, 11 bases remained unmatched. Germline CDR1 and CDR2: LNHDA and SQIVND (reference sequence). This CDR3 spans 15 amino acids. CDR3 protein: CASSVGQGERDGYTF. CDR3 nucleotides: TGTGCCAGTAGTGTCGGACAGGGTGAAAGGGATGGCTACACCTTC.

There are a few counts of this clone. The rearrangement joins TRBV27 to TRBJ2-1, with TRBD2 matching 10 bases. Germline CDR1 reads MNHEY; CDR2 reads SMNVEV (reference sequence). J lost 8 bases, V lost 6 bases, and 7 bases had no gene match. The length of the CDR3 is 14 residues. The CDR3 spells CASSLTGTSDEQFF. The CDR3, as DNA: TGTGCCAGCAGCCTAACCGGGACTAGCGATGAGCAGTTCTTC.

Worth noting for this clone: At one boundary the junction diverges from the germline segment, which might be a read error. This chain joins TRBV2 and TRBJ2-5, with no clear D. This CDR3 is 14 amino acids long. CDR1 is SNHLY and CDR2 is FYNNEI in the germline V gene. CDR3 protein: CASTPEFLQATQYF. The DNA of the CDR3 is TGTGCCAGCACTCCGGAGTTTCTTCAAGCGACCCAGTACTTC.